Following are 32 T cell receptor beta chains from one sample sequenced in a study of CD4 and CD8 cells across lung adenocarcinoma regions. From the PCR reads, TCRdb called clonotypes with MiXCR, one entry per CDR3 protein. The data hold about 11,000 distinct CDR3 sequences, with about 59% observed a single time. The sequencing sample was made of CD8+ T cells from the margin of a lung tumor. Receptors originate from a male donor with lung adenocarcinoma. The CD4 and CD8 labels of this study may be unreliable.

CDR3 nucleotide sequence: TGTGCCAGCAGCCCCCCAGGACAACTAGCGGGAGGGGAGACCCAGTACTTC. It codes for CASSPPGQLAGGETQYF. This chain connects TRBV11-2 to TRBJ2-3; 13 positions match TRBD2. The better agreement between TRBJ2-5 and the DNA end casts doubt on the J call. Looked up from germline, CDR1 is SGHAT and CDR2 is FQNNGV. CDR3 length equals 17 residues.

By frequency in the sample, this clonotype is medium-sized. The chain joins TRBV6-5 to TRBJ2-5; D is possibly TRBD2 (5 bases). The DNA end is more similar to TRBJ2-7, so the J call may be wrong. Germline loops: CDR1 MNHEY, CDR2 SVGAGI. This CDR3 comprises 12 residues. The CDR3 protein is CASSYVGSEQYF. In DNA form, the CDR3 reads TGTGCCAGCAGTTACGTTGGGAGCGAGCAGTACTTC.

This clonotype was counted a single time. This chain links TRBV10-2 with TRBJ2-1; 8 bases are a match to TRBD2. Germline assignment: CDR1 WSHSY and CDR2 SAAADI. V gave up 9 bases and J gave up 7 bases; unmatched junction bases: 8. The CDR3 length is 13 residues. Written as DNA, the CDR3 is TGCGCCAGTCTGGGACTAGGGGGGAATGAGCAGTTCTTC. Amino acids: CASLGLGGNEQFF.

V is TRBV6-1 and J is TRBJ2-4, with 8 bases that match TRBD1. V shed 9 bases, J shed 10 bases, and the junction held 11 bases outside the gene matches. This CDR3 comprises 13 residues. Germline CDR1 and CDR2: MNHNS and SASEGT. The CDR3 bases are TGTGCCAGGGGACAGGATGGGACAGATATTCAGTACTTC. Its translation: CARGQDGTDIQYF.

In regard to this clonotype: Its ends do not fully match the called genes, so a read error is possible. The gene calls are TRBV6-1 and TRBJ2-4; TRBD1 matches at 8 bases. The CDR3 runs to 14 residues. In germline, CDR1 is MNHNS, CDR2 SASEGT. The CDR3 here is CGVRGRGSTNTQYF. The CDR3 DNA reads TGCGGCGTCAGGGGGCGGGGTAGCACAAACACGCAGTACTTT.

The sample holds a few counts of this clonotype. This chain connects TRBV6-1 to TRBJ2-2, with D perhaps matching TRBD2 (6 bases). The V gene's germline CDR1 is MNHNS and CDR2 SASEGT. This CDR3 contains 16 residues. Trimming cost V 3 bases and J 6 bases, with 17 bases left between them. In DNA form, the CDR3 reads TGTGCCAGCAGTGAGGAGGAGGGCCAGGGTGCCGGGGAGCTGTTTTTT. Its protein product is CASSEEEGQGAGELFF.

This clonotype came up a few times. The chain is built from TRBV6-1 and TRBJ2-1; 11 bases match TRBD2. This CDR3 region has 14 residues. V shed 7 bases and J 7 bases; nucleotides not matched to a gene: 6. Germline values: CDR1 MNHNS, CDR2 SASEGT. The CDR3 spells CASTASGRMNEQFF. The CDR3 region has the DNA TGTGCCAGCACTGCTAGCGGGAGGATGAATGAGCAGTTCTTC.

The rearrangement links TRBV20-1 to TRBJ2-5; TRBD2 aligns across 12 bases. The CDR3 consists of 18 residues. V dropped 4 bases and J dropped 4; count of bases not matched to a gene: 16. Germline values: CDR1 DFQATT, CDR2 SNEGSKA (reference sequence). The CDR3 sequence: CSANPGLAGGFKRETQYF. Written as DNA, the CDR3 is TGCAGTGCTAACCCGGGGCTAGCGGGAGGGTTTAAGAGAGAGACCCAGTACTTC.

Here the CDR3 DNA reads TGTGCCAGCGACCCTAGCGGGGGGCTCTTCGGCACAGATACGCAGTATTTT. Encoded protein: CASDPSGGLFGTDTQYF. The chain couples TRBV27 to TRBJ2-3; TRBD2 matches at 11 bases. Germline trimming cut 8 bases from V and 1 base from J; bases unmatched to any gene: 11. This CDR3 region has 17 residues. Germline CDR1 and CDR2: MNHEY and SMNVEV (reference sequence).

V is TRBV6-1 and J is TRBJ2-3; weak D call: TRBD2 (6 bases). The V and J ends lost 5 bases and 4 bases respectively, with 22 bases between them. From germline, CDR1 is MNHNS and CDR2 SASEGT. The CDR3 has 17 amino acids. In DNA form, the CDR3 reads TGTGCCAGCAGTCTCCAGTCTCAGGGCACGGGGGCAGATACGCAGTATTTT. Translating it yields CASSLQSQGTGADTQYF.

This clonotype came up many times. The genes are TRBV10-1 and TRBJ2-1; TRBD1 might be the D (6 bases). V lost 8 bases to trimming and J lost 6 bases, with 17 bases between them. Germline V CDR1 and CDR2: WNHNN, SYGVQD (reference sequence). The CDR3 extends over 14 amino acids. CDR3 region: CASARDTNSNEQFF. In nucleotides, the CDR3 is TGCGCCAGCGCCCGGGACACAAATTCCAATGAGCAGTTCTTC.

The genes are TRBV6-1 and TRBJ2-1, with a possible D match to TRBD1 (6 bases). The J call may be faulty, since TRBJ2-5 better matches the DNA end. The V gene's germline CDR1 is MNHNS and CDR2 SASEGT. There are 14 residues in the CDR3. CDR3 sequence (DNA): TGTGCCAGCAGTGAGAGCAGGGGACGAGAGACCCAGTACTTC. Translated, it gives CASSESRGRETQYF.

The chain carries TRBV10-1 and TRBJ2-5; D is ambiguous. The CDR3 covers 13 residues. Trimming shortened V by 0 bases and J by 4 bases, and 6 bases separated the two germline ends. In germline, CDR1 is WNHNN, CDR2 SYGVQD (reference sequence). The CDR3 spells CASSESGGETQYF. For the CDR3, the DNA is TGCGCCAGCAGTGAGTCGGGCGGAGAGACCCAGTACTTC.

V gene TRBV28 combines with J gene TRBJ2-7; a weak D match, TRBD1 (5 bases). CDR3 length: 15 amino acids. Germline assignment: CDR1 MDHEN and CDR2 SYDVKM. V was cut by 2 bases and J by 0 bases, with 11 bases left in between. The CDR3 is CASSLQGLHSYEQYF. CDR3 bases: TGTGCCAGCAGTTTACAGGGTTTGCACTCCTACGAGCAGTACTTC.

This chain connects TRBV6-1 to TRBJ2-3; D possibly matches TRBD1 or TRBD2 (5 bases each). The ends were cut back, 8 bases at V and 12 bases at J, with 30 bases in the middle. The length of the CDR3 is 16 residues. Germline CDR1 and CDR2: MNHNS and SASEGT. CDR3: CASGGAGARVGETQYF. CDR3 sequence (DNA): TGTGCCAGCGGGGGAGCCGGGGCACGGGTTGGGGAGACCCAGTATTTT.

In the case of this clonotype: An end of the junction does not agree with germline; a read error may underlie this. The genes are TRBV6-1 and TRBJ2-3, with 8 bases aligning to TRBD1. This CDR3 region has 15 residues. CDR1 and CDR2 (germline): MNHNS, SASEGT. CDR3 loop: CASGVRADGTGAQFF. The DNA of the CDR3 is TGTGCCAGCGGCGTCCGGGCGGATGGGACAGGTGCGCAGTTTTTT.

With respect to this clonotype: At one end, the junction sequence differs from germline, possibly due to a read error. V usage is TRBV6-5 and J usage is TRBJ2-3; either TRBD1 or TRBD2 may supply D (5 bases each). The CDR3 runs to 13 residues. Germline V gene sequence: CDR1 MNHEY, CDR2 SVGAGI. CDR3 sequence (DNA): TGTGCCAGCGGTTGCCGGGACCAAGAGACGCAGTACTTT. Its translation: CASGCRDQETQYF.

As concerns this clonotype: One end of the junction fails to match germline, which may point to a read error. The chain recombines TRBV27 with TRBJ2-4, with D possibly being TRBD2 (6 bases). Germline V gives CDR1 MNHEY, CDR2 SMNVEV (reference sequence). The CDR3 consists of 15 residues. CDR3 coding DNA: TGTGCCAGCAGTTCGGGGCGGGGAGGCAAAGATATGCAGTATTTC. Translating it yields CASSSGRGGKDMQYF.

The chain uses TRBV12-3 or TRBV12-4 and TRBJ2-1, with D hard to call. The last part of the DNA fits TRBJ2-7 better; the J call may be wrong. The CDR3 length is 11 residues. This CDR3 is CAIGFYNEQYF. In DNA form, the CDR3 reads TGTGCCATCGGGTTTTACAATGAGCAGTACTTC.

The CDR3 bases are TGTGCCAGCAGCCTAGGACTAGCGGGAAGAACCAACTACGAGCAGTACTTC. Its protein is CASSLGLAGRTNYEQYF. J is TRBJ2-1 and V is TRBV6-1; 12 positions match TRBD2. The J call is doubtful: the DNA matches TRBJ2-7 better. The CDR3 extends over 17 amino acids. The germline V gene has CDR1 MNHNS and CDR2 SASEGT.

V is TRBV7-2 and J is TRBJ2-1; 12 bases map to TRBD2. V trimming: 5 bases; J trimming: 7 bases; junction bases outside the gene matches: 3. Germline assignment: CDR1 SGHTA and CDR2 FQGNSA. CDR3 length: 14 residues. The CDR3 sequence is CASSPLAGGNEQFF. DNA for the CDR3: TGTGCCAGCAGCCCACTAGCGGGAGGTAATGAGCAGTTCTTC.

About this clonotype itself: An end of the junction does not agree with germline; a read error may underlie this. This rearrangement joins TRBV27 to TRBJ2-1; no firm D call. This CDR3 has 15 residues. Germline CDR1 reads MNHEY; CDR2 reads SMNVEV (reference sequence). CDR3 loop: CASSLSLPNYEEQFF. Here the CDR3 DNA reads TGTGCCAGCAGTTTGAGTCTACCCAACTACGAGGAGCAGTTTTTT.

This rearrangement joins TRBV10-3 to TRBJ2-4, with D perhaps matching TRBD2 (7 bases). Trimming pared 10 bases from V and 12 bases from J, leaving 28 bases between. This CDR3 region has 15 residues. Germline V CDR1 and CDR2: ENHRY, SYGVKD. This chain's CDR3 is CATGVGGGDTDTQYF. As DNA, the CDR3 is TGTGCCACGGGTGTCGGGGGAGGGGACACGGACACTCAGTACTTC.

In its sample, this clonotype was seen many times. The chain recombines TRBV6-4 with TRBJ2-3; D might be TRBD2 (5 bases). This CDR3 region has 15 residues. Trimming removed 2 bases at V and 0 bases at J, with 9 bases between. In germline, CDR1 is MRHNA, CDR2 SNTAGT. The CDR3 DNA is TGTGCCAGCAGTGACCGGGGAACGAGCACAGATACGCAGTATTTT. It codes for CASSDRGTSTDTQYF.

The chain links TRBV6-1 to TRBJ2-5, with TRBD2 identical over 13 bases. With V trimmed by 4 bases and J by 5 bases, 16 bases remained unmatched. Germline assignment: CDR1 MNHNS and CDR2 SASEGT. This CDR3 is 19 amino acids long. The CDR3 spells CASSAGTGFGTSGTETQYF. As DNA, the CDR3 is TGTGCCAGCAGTGCAGGGACAGGGTTCGGGACTAGCGGGACGGAGACCCAGTACTTC.

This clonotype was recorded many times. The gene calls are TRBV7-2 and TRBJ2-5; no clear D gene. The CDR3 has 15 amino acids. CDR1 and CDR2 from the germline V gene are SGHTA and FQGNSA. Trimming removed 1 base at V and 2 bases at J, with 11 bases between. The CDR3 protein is CASSLVSGPQETQYF. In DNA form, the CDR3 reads TGTGCCAGCAGCTTAGTTTCCGGGCCGCAAGAGACCCAGTACTTC.

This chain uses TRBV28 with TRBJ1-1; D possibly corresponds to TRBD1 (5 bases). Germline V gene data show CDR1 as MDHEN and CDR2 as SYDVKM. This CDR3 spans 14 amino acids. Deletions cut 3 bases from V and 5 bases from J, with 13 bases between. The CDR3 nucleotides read TGTGCCAGCAGTTTGGGAGGGGCTCGGACTGAAGCTTTCTTT. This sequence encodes CASSLGGARTEAFF.

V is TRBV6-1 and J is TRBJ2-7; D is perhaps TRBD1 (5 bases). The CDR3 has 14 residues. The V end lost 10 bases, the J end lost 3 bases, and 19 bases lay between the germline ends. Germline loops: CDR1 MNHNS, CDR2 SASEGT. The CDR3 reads CATHPSGPLYEQYF. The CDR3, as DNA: TGTGCCACGCACCCATCAGGGCCCCTCTACGAGCAGTACTTC.

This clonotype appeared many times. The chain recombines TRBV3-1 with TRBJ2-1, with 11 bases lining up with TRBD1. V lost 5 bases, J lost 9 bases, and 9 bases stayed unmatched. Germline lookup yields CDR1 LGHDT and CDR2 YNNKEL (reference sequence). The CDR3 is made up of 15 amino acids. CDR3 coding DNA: TGTGCCAGCAGCTTGCGGACAGGGGGCTGGGGTGAGCAGTTCTTC. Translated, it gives CASSLRTGGWGEQFF.

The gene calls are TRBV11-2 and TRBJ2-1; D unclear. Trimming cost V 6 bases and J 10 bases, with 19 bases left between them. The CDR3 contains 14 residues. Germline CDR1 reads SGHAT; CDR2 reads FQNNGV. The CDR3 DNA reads TGTGCCAGCAGACCGAGTGGCACCTACTACGAGCAGTTCTTC. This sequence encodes CASRPSGTYYEQFF.

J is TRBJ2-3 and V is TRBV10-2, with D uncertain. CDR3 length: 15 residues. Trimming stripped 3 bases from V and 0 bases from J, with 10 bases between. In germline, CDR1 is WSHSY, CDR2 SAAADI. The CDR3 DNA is TGCGCCAGCAGTGATCGTCGTCTAAGCACAGATACGCAGTATTTT. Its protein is CASSDRRLSTDTQYF.

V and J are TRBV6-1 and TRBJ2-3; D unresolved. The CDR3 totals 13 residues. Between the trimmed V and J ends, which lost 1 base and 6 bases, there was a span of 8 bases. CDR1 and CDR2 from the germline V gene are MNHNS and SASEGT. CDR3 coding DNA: TGTGCCAGCAGTGAAGAGGCATGGGATACGCAGTATTTT. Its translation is CASSEEAWDTQYF.